What follows are 9 T cell receptor beta chains derived from one specimen sequenced in a study of T cell responses to AZD1222 COVID-19 vaccine. Only in-frame clones appear in the TCRdb table, and some are missing; sequencing was by immunoSEQ multiplex PCR. In the table there are 100,000 to 130,000 clones, 80% to 95% of which are singletons. This specimen was peripheral blood, taken 28 days after the second AZD1222 dose. The receptors shown here come from an adult who received the AZD1222 COVID-19 vaccine.

Only one count was recorded for this clone. J is TRBJ1-1 and V is TRBV29-1; possibly TRBD1 for D (5 bases). Germline V CDR1 and CDR2: SQVTM, ANQGSEA. This CDR3 is 14 amino acids long. The V gene lost 4 bases and the J gene lost 6 bases, with 18 bases spanning the gap. CDR3 in DNA: TGCAGCGTTGGCCCGGGCCAGGGTATCCCTGAAGCTTTCTTT. Encoded protein: CSVGPGQGIPEAFF.

The count of this clone is one. The chain joins TRBV11-2 to TRBJ1-3, with TRBD1 identical over 7 bases. Germline lookup yields CDR1 SGHAT and CDR2 FQNNGV. V was clipped by 0 bases and J by 0 bases; unmatched bases: 5. This CDR3 region has 17 residues. The CDR3 reads CASSLEGGAYSGNTIYF. CDR3 coding DNA: TGTGCCAGCAGCTTAGAAGGGGGCGCCTACTCTGGAAACACCATATATTTT.

V and J are TRBV2 and TRBJ1-2, with TRBD1 as a possible D gene (6 bases). The V and J ends lost 2 bases and 6 bases respectively, with 13 bases between them. The V gene's germline CDR1 is SNHLY and CDR2 FYNNEI. The CDR3 is 14 amino acids. The CDR3 region has the DNA TGTGCCAGCAGTGAATCCGGGACAAGAGATGGCTACACCTTC. Residues: CASSESGTRDGYTF.

The CDR3 DNA reads as TGTGCCAGCAGCACGGAGGGGAACACTGAAGCTTTCTTT. Protein sequence: CASSTEGNTEAFF. V usage is TRBV7-3 and J usage is TRBJ1-1; D not resolved. Germline V gene data show CDR1 as SGHTA and CDR2 as FQGTGA. V dropped 5 bases and J dropped 1 base, with 8 bases sitting between them. The CDR3 is 13 residues long.

The V call is TRBV28, the J call TRBJ2-7; no clear D gene. The germline gives CDR1 MDHEN, CDR2 SYDVKM. The CDR3 loop spans 14 amino acids. The V and J ends lost 5 bases and 6 bases respectively, with 17 bases between them. CDR3 sequence reads: CASSPTLDLSEQYF. DNA for the CDR3: TGTGCCAGCAGTCCGACCCTGGACCTCTCCGAGCAGTACTTC.

This chain connects TRBV9 to TRBJ2-6; the D is unclear. Germline CDR1 and CDR2: SGDLS and YYNGEE. Trimming removed 4 bases at V and 8 bases at J, with 10 bases between. The CDR3 length is 13 residues. The CDR3 here is CASSSLISNVLTF. CDR3 sequence (DNA): TGTGCCAGCAGCTCCCTTATCTCCAACGTCCTGACTTTC. The whole variable domain, filled in from reference TRBV9 and TRBJ2-6, reads DSGVTQTPKHLITATGQRVTLRCSPRSGDLSVYWYQQSLDQGLQFLIQYYNGEERAKGNILERFSAQQFPDLHSELNLSSLELGDSALYFCASSSLISNVLTFGAGSRLTVL.

The V call is TRBV27, the J call TRBJ2-3; the D gene is possibly TRBD2 (7 bases). This CDR3 spans 15 amino acids. V lost 4 bases and J 4 bases, leaving 15 bases between the germline ends. In germline, CDR1 is MNHEY, CDR2 SMNVEV (reference sequence). The CDR3 reads CASSYWQGRADTQYF. CDR3 sequence (DNA): TGTGCCAGCAGTTACTGGCAGGGGAGGGCAGATACGCAGTATTTT.

The genes are TRBV18 and TRBJ2-7; D uncertain. This CDR3 comprises 15 residues. V lost 3 bases and J 0 bases, leaving 12 bases between the germline ends. Germline CDR1 and CDR2: KGHSH and LQKENI. The CDR3 protein is CASSPGSLSSYEQYF. The DNA of the CDR3 is TGTGCCAGCTCACCCGGCTCCTTGAGCTCCTACGAGCAGTACTTC.

The DNA of the CDR3 is TGTGCCAGCAGCCCGGTCGAAGGGGGCGGTGAAAAACTGTTTTTT. Its protein is CASSPVEGGGEKLFF. The chain employs TRBV7-2 and TRBJ1-4; 7 bases align to TRBD1. Looked up from germline, CDR1 is SGHTA and CDR2 is FQGNSA. This CDR3 spans 15 amino acids. Unmatched junction bases numbered 10, after V lost 5 bases and J lost 7 bases.